This passage covers 5 T cell receptor beta chains from one sample sequenced in a study of T cells after posttransplantation cyclophosphamide. Assay used: immunoSEQ multiplex PCR; TCRdb lists only in-frame clones, some missing. Of around 15,000 clones in the sample, 94% are singletons; the top ten hold more than 0.25%. Cells defined as naive were viable CD3+CD4+ or CD3+CD8+ and CCR7+CD45RA+CD45RO-CD95-CD27+CD28+. Material for sequencing was naive CD4+ T cells sorted from blood. These receptors all stem from a woman aged 50 to 60 in good health and a related stem cell transplant donor.

The chain is built from TRBV28 and TRBJ1-4; TRBD1 might be the D (6 bases). Germline assignment: CDR1 MDHEN and CDR2 SYDVKM. There are 16 residues in the CDR3. V dropped 0 bases and J dropped 0 bases, with 8 bases sitting between them. The CDR3 spells CASSLWDSPTNEKLFF. Here the CDR3 DNA reads TGTGCCAGCAGTTTATGGGACAGCCCAACTAATGAAAAACTGTTTTTT.

The rearrangement joins TRBV5-6 to TRBJ1-1, with D maybe TRBD1 (5 bases). The V and J ends lost 4 bases and 1 base respectively, with 14 bases between them. The CDR3 totals 15 residues. Germline lookup yields CDR1 SGHDT and CDR2 YYEEEE. As DNA, the CDR3 is TGTGCCAGCAGCGAGGCGGGACTCACGAACACTGAAGCTTTCTTT. As protein: CASSEAGLTNTEAFF.

The chain combines TRBV11-2 with TRBJ2-5; D ambiguous. The CDR3 runs to 12 residues. Deletions cut 1 base from V and 5 bases from J, with 5 bases between. CDR1 is SGHAT, CDR2 FQNNGV, per germline. The DNA for the CDR3 is TGTGCCAGCAGCTTAGTGAGGGAGACCCAGTACTTC. Amino acid sequence: CASSLVRETQYF.

The chain joins TRBV19 to TRBJ1-2; TRBD1 matches at 8 bases. Germline V CDR1 and CDR2: LNHDA, SQIVND (reference sequence). V was pared by 4 bases and J by 4 bases, with 11 bases of the junction left unmatched. This CDR3 has 16 amino acids. The CDR3 DNA follows: TGTGCCAGTAGTAAACAGGGGGACTACCCCACCTATGGCTACACCTTC. Its protein product is CASSKQGDYPTYGYTF.

The J gene is TRBJ1-3, the V gene TRBV5-1; no firm D call. The CDR3 contains 15 residues. V lost 5 bases, J lost 4 bases, and 16 bases lay in between. Germline CDR1 reads SGHRS; CDR2 reads YFSETQ. The DNA of the CDR3 is TGCGCCAGCAGTGGCGCGGGAGGCATAGGAAACACCATATATTTT. Protein product: CASSGAGGIGNTIYF.